This T cell receptor (beta chain) was found in a study of radiotherapy plus CTLA-4 blockade in lung cancer. Across the whole study: Disease control was achieved by less than 40% of patients, and objective responses by less than 20%. Notes on the study in general: Response was reportedly best predicted by early blood T cell clone dynamics, with interferon-beta.

Profiling relied on immunoSEQ multiplex PCR, and the TCRdb table lists in-frame clones only, not all of them. Here the sample spans more than 40,000 clones, roughly four fifths being singletons. Focal radiation and CTLA-4 blockade (ipilimumab) were tested in chemo-refractory metastatic non-small-cell lung cancer patients. The CDR3 sequence is 16 residues long. V shed 1 base, J shed 1 base, and the junction held 3 bases outside the gene matches. The V gene's germline CDR1 is MDHEN and CDR2 SYDVKM. As to this clone: What it binds is not known.

This TCR was sampled from a human donor with non-small cell lung cancer who had stable disease on radiotherapy plus ipilimumab. Sample: peripheral blood, taken from a patient treated with radiotherapy plus ipilimumab. This chain connects TRBV28 to TRBJ2-1; 8 positions agree with TRBD2. The CDR3 coding sequence is TGTGCCAGCAGTTTATACCCGGGAGGGTCCTACAATGAGCAGTTCTTC. It is translated as CASSLYPGGSYNEQFF.